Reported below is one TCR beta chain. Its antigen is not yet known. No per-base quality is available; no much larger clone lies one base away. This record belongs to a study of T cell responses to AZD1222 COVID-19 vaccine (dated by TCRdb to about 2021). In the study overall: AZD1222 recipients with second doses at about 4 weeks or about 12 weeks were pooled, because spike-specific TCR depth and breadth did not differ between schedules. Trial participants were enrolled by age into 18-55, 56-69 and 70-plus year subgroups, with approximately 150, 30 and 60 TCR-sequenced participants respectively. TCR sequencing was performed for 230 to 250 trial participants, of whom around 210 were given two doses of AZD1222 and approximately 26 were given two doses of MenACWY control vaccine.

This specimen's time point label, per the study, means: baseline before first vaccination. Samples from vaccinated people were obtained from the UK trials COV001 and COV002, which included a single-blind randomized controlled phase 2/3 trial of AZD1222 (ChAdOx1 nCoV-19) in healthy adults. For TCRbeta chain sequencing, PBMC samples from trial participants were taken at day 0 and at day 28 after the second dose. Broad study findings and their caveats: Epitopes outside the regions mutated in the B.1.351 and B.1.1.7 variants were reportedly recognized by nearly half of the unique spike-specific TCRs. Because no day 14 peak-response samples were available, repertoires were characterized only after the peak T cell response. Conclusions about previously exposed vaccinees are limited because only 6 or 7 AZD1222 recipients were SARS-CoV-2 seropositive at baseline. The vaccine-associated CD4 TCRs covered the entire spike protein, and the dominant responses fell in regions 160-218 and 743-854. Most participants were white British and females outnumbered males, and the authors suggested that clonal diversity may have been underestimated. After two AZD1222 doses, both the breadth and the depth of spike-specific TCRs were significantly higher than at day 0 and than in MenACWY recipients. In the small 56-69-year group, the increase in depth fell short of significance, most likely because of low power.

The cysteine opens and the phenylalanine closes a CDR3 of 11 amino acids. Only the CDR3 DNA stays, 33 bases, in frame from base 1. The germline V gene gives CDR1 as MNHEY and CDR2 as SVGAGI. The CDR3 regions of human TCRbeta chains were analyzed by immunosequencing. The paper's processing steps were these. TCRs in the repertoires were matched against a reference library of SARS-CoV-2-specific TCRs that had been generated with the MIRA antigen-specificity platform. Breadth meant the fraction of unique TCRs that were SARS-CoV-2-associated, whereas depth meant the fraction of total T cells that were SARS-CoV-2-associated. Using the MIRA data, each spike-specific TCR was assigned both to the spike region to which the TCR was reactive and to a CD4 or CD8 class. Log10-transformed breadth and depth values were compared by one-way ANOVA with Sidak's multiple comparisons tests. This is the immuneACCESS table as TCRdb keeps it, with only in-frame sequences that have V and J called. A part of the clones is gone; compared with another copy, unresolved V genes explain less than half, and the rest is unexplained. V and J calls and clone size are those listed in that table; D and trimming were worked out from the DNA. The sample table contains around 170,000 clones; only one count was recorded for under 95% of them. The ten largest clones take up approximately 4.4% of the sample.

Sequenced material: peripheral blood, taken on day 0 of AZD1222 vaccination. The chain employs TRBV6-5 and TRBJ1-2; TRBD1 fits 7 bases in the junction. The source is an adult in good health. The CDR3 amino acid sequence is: CLSGTEYGYTF. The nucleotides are TGTCTCTCCGGGACAGAGTATGGCTACACCTTC.